Each of the 3 T cell receptor beta chains below was sequenced from the same sample in a study of CD8+CD57+ T cells in acquired aplastic anemia. Investigators profiled TCR beta VDJ and CDR3 from genomic DNA template. TCRdb re-called the reads with MiXCR, one entry per CDR3 protein. The data hold about 190,000 distinct CDR3 sequences, with approximately 52% observed a single time. Specimen: sorted CD4+, CD8+, or CD8+CD57+ T cells (not recorded which) from PBMCs. The receptors were gathered from a human donor in good health, serving as a control.

The J gene is TRBJ2-3, the V gene TRBV12-3 or TRBV12-4; TRBD1 aligns across 7 bases. After removal of 6 bases from V and 4 bases from J, the junction contained 10 bases not matched to a gene. This CDR3 is 15 amino acids long. The CDR3 loop reads CASSKRTGTADTQYF. Written as DNA, the CDR3 is TGTGCCAGCAGCAAAAGGACAGGAACCGCAGATACGCAGTATTTT.

This clonotype was seen at least ten times. J is TRBJ1-3 and V is TRBV9, with D perhaps TRBD1 (6 bases). The CDR3 contains 17 residues. Looked up from germline, CDR1 is SGDLS and CDR2 is YYNGEE. Between the trimmed V and J ends, which lost 4 bases and 3 bases, there was a span of 20 bases. DNA for the CDR3: TGTGCCAGCAGCTCTCAAAGGGGGGGGACTCATGGAAACACCATATATTTT. It translates to CASSSQRGGTHGNTIYF.

J is TRBJ1-6 and V is TRBV5-1; TRBD1 matches 9 bases. This CDR3 region has 14 residues. The V and J ends lost 6 bases and 10 bases, in that order; junction bases with no gene match: 8. CDR1 and CDR2 (germline): SGHRS, YFSETQ. The CDR3 loop reads CASTGQGSGSPLHF. In DNA form, the CDR3 reads TGCGCCAGCACCGGACAGGGGTCTGGGTCACCCCTCCACTTT.